This note documents a single T cell receptor beta chain sequence. Its antigen is not identified. Germline lookup yields CDR1 SGHRS and CDR2 YFSETQ. The CDR3 is 18 amino acids. The V gene lost 1 base and the J gene lost 3 bases, with 20 bases spanning the gap. This specimen belongs to a study of cytomegalovirus exposure and HLA in healthy donors. The study, taken as a whole, reports: A previous analysis found most TCR beta V segments productive roughly 87% or roughly 30% of the time. The HLA-A and HLA-B alleles of most subjects were reportedly predicted accurately from TCR beta sequences. Sequencing depth across donors, presence/absence analyses assumed, was roughly uniform.

PCR used 60 Vbeta primers and 13 Jbeta primers. The method was immunoSEQ multiplex PCR; TCRdb's version includes in-frame clones alone and lacks a portion of them. The table lists more than 95,000 clones. This TCR was recovered from a man aged 25-45 years in good health and CMV-seronegative. The J gene is TRBJ1-3, the V gene TRBV5-1; tentatively, D is TRBD1 (6 bases). Sequenced material: PBMCs. DNA of the CDR3: TGCGCCAGCAGCTTGTATTCGTACAGGGCTCTCGGTGGAAACACCATATATTTT. Its protein product is CASSLYSYRALGGNTIYF.